Below are 18 T cell receptor beta chains sequenced from a single sample in a study of blood T cell repertoires in COVID-19 (dated by TCRdb to 2018 to 2020). Library prep was done by the immunoSEQ multiplex PCR assay. The immuneACCESS repertoire file appears here via TCRdb, limited to in-frame rearrangements. These files lack a portion of the clones; in checked studies, under half of the deficit traces to unresolved V genes, and the cause of the others is not known. The sample table shows about 180,000 clones, and roughly four fifths are seen once. Clones ranked in the top ten supply roughly 7.5% of the sample. The sequencing sample was made of peripheral blood. The receptors stem from a woman between 65 and 79 years old with COVID-19, enrolled during active disease.

This clone was detected only a few times. J is TRBJ2-7 and V is TRBV27, with no clear D. The germline V and J ends were trimmed by 0 bases and 1 base, with 7 bases remaining between them. There are 14 residues in the CDR3. The germline V gene has CDR1 MNHEY and CDR2 SMNVEV (reference sequence). For the CDR3, the DNA is TGTGCCAGCAGTTTATCTGGGCTATCCTACGAGCAGTACTTC. Amino acids: CASSLSGLSYEQYF.

This clone occurred once. The chain links TRBV7-9 to TRBJ2-7, with D tentatively TRBD2 (5 bases). CDR1 and CDR2 from the germline V gene are SEHNR and FQNEAQ (reference sequence). V was pared by 3 bases and J by 3 bases, with 12 bases between. The CDR3 spans 14 residues. CDR3 nucleotides: TGTGCCAGCAGCTTTGGGTACGGGGACTACGAGCAGTACTTC. Its translation: CASSFGYGDYEQYF.

The chain joins TRBV29-1 to TRBJ1-2, with 7 bases identical to TRBD1. The germline gives CDR1 SQVTM, CDR2 ANQGSEA. The CDR3 sequence is 16 residues long. Unmatched junction bases numbered 16, after V lost 1 base and J lost 8 bases. CDR3 sequence: CSVEANQGQVFGGYTF. The DNA of the CDR3 is TGCAGCGTTGAAGCAAATCAAGGACAGGTTTTCGGGGGCTACACCTTC. Full variable domain (remainder filled in from reference TRBV29-1 and TRBJ1-2): SAVISQKPSRDICQRGTSLTIQCQVDSQVTMMFWYRQQPGQSLTLIATANQGSEATYESGFVIDKFPISRPNLTFSTLTVSNMSPEDSSIYLCSVEANQGQVFGGYTFGSGTRLTVV.

The J gene is TRBJ2-1, the V gene TRBV24-1; TRBD2 matches at 12 bases. Germline loops: CDR1 KGHDR, CDR2 SFDVKD. This CDR3 region has 17 residues. Trimming removed 4 bases from V and 4 bases from J; junction bases left unmatched: 7. The CDR3 DNA is TGTGCCACCAGTGAGTCCCTTGGGACTAGCGGGTACAATGAGCAGTTCTTC. It yields the protein CATSESLGTSGYNEQFF.

The rearrangement uses TRBV6-4 and TRBJ1-6; 7 nucleotides line up with TRBD1. The CDR3 is 15 amino acids. V trimming: 6 bases; J trimming: 9 bases; junction bases outside the gene matches: 11. Germline V gene data show CDR1 as MRHNA and CDR2 as SNTAGT. CDR3 residues: CASSLTGNFGSPLHF. As DNA, the CDR3 is TGTGCCAGCAGCCTGACAGGGAATTTCGGTTCACCCCTCCACTTT.

The chain combines TRBV11-2 with TRBJ2-1; 10 nucleotides match TRBD2. The CDR3 extends over 17 amino acids. Germline V gene sequence: CDR1 SGHAT, CDR2 FQNNGV. Trimming took 5 bases from V and 7 from J; bases not matched to a gene: 14. The CDR3 DNA follows: TGTGCCAGCAGCCTCATAACCTGGACTAGCGGAGCGAATGAGCAGTTCTTC. Translating gives CASSLITWTSGANEQFF.

The V call is TRBV18, the J call TRBJ2-7, with TRBD2 matching over 11 bases. CDR3 size: 14 residues. J was trimmed by 6 bases and V by 4 bases; bases with no gene match: 5. Germline V gives CDR1 KGHSH, CDR2 LQKENI. In DNA, the CDR3 is TGTGCCAGCTCACTACTAGCGGGAGAGGGCGAGCAGTACTTC. It codes for CASSLLAGEGEQYF.

The rearrangement joins TRBV28 to TRBJ2-7; 9 bases are shared with TRBD1. There are 17 residues in the CDR3. J lost 0 bases, V lost 4 bases, and 10 bases had no gene match. CDR1 MDHEN and CDR2 SYDVKM come from the germline V gene. Here the CDR3 DNA reads TGTGCCAGCAGTTCTTTGGGAGGGACAGGGAGCTCCTACGAGCAGTACTTC. Translation: CASSSLGGTGSSYEQYF.

The V call is TRBV7-6, the J call TRBJ2-1; D is unclear. Germline CDR1 and CDR2: SGHVS and FNYEAQ. The length of the CDR3 is 16 residues. V gave up 3 bases and J gave up 5 bases, with 17 bases separating them. CDR3 residues: CASSFSAAYLNNEQFF. CDR3 in DNA: TGTGCCAGCAGCTTCTCGGCGGCCTACCTAAACAATGAGCAGTTCTTC.

The chain employs TRBV6-2 or TRBV6-3 and TRBJ1-5, with 8 bases fitting TRBD1. CDR1 and CDR2 from the germline V gene are MNHEY and SVGEGT. The CDR3 has 14 amino acids. Trimming cost V 3 bases and J 4 bases; bases outside gene matches: 2. The CDR3 region has the DNA TGTGCCAGCAGTTATACAGGGGGGAATCAGCCCCAGCATTTT. Translation: CASSYTGGNQPQHF.

J is TRBJ2-1 and V is TRBV4-3; tentative D call: TRBD2 (6 bases). V was clipped by 4 bases and J by 5 bases, with 12 bases between them. CDR3 length equals 14 residues. Germline CDR1 reads LGHNA; CDR2 reads YSLEER. This CDR3 reads CASSRDSFDNEQFF. The CDR3 nucleotides read TGCGCCAGCAGCCGGGACTCCTTTGACAATGAGCAGTTCTTC.

The chain employs TRBV6-5 and TRBJ1-3; D unclear. From germline, CDR1 is MNHEY and CDR2 SVGAGI. V dropped 6 bases and J dropped 4 bases, with 13 bases sitting between them. The CDR3 has 14 amino acids. The CDR3 sequence is CASRTRRLGNTIYF. Here the CDR3 DNA reads TGTGCCAGCAGGACCAGGAGGTTGGGAAACACCATATATTTT.

This clone has just one count. The chain joins TRBV27 to TRBJ1-3; D possibly corresponds to TRBD1 (5 bases). The CDR3 length is 19 residues. The V gene's germline CDR1 is MNHEY and CDR2 SMNVEV (reference sequence). The V gene lost 7 bases and the J gene lost 1 base, with 26 bases spanning the gap. The CDR3 DNA reads TGTGCCAGCACCAACCTCGGGTGGGGCAGCGGGCCTTCTGGAAACACCATATATTTT. Its translation is CASTNLGWGSGPSGNTIYF.

The chain carries TRBV7-9 and TRBJ1-2; D ambiguous. In germline, CDR1 is SEHNR, CDR2 FQNEAQ (reference sequence). This CDR3 is 15 amino acids long. Trimming stripped 0 bases from V and 2 bases from J, with 10 bases between. The CDR3 nucleotides are TGTGCCAGCAGCTTAGCGGCGGGAGGAAACTATGGCTACACCTTC. Its protein is CASSLAAGGNYGYTF.

The V call is TRBV5-8, the J call TRBJ2-1, with 13 bases matching TRBD2. The V gene end was trimmed by 4 bases and the J gene end by 2 bases; junction bases not matched to a gene: 6. Germline-derived CDR1 and CDR2 are SGHTS and YDEGEE. The CDR3 is 17 amino acids. The CDR3 DNA is TGTGCCAGCAGCCGGACTAGCGGGAGCAGTCCCTACAATGAGCAGTTCTTC. Its translation: CASSRTSGSSPYNEQFF.

As for this clone: The junction differs from germline at one of its ends, possibly a read error. V is TRBV7-3 and J is TRBJ2-2; no clear D. Germline loops: CDR1 SGHTA, CDR2 FQGTGA. This CDR3 has 12 amino acids. CDR3 region: CASSSSPGELFF. CDR3 sequence (DNA): TGTGCCAGCAGCTCTAGTCCCGGCGAGCTGTTTTTT.

A note on this clone: Other DNA sequences in the sample encode the same CDR3. The rearrangement joins TRBV24-1 to TRBJ2-7; D is perhaps TRBD2 (6 bases). The CDR3 extends over 11 amino acids. Germline V CDR1 and CDR2: KGHDR, SFDVKD. V lost 10 bases and J lost 3, with 9 bases in between. DNA for the CDR3: TGTGCCACTTCGGGAGACTACGAGCAGTACTTC. This codes for CATSGDYEQYF.

The chain combines TRBV28 with TRBJ2-7; the match to TRBD2 covers 11 bases. The CDR3 covers 13 residues. CDR1 and CDR2 from the germline V gene are MDHEN and SYDVKM. Trimming removed 6 bases from V and 3 bases from J; junction bases left unmatched: 1. The CDR3: CASRLAGVYEQYF. For the CDR3, the DNA is TGTGCCAGCAGACTAGCGGGAGTCTACGAGCAGTACTTC. The full variable domain, with the rest looked up from reference TRBV28 and TRBJ2-7, is DVKVTQSSRYLVKRTGEKVFLECVQDMDHENMFWYRQDPGLGLRLIYFSYDVKMKEKGDIPEGYSVSREKKERFSLILESASTNQTSMYLCASRLAGVYEQYFGPGTRLTVT.